The 21 T cell receptor beta chains in this list originate from one sample, sequenced in a study of blood T cell repertoires in COVID-19. Profiling relied on immunoSEQ multiplex PCR, and the TCRdb table lists in-frame clones only, not all of them. The repertoire holds roughly 300,000 clones, with roughly 85% as singletons. Sequenced input: peripheral blood. All receptors derive from a human donor in a cohort sampled during active COVID-19.

The J gene is TRBJ1-2, the V gene TRBV5-8, with TRBD1 matching over 9 bases. The CDR3 runs to 16 residues. V dropped 4 bases and J dropped 4; count of bases not matched to a gene: 11. Per germline, CDR1 SGHTS and CDR2 YDEGEE. In DNA, the CDR3 is TGTGCCAGCAGCGGACCAGATGCGGACAGGGGCTATGGCTACACCTTC. It is translated as CASSGPDADRGYGYTF.

This chain uses TRBV6-5 with TRBJ1-5; possible D gene TRBD1, 6 bases. This CDR3 has 14 residues. Trimming took off 8 bases at V and 8 bases at J, with 19 bases between the two ends. Germline V gene lookup returns CDR1 MNHEY and CDR2 SVGAGI. The CDR3 protein is CASSQGGPEEPQHF. DNA of the CDR3: TGTGCCAGCTCACAAGGGGGACCGGAGGAGCCCCAGCATTTT.

Turning to this clone: The sample has other DNA sequences that encode this CDR3 too. The chain couples TRBV19 to TRBJ1-1; D unclear. CDR3 size: 14 residues. The V end lost 3 bases, the J end lost 1 base, and 9 bases lay between the germline ends. Per germline, CDR1 LNHDA and CDR2 SQIVND (reference sequence). The CDR3 coding sequence is TGTGCCAGTAGTATCGGTCAGGCGAACACTGAAGCTTTCTTT. It encodes CASSIGQANTEAFF.

The rearrangement uses TRBV5-1 and TRBJ2-3; 7 bases align to TRBD2. Germline values: CDR1 SGHRS, CDR2 YFSETQ. The CDR3 totals 16 residues. The V gene end was trimmed by 0 bases and the J gene end by 1 base; junction bases not matched to a gene: 5. The CDR3 region is CASSLVGGYRTDTQYF. The CDR3 DNA sequence: TGCGCCAGCAGCTTGGTGGGAGGGTATCGCACAGATACGCAGTATTTT.

V is TRBV3-1 (or the pseudogene TRBV3-2) and J is TRBJ2-3, with D tentatively TRBD1 (6 bases). Germline lookup yields CDR1 LGHDT and CDR2 YNNKEL (reference sequence). Between the trimmed V and J ends, which lost 3 bases and 5 bases, there was a span of 15 bases. This CDR3 spans 15 amino acids. CDR3 nucleotides: TGTGCCAGCAGCCAGCGTCAGGGGCTGGGAGATACGCAGTATTTT. Translating gives CASSQRQGLGDTQYF.

The chain links TRBV18 to TRBJ1-1, with unresolved D. CDR1 is KGHSH, CDR2 LQKENI, per germline. The CDR3 sequence is 15 residues long. V was cut by 3 bases and J by 2 bases, with 13 bases left in between. The CDR3 reads CASSPFDSTNTEAFF. In DNA, the CDR3 is TGTGCCAGCTCACCTTTTGATAGCACCAACACTGAAGCTTTCTTT.

V and J are TRBV14 and TRBJ1-1, with D unresolved. The CDR3 is 12 residues long. V was shortened by 0 bases and J by 10 bases, with 9 bases between the two germline ends. CDR1 is SGHDN, CDR2 FVKESK, per germline. The CDR3 nucleotides read TGTGCCAGCAGCCAAGATTACGGACTAGCTTTCTTT. Its protein is CASSQDYGLAFF.

V is TRBV19 and J is TRBJ2-2; 16 nucleotides match TRBD2. This CDR3 has 18 amino acids. V trimming: 5 bases; J trimming: 11 bases; junction bases outside the gene matches: 14. CDR1 is LNHDA, CDR2 SQIVND, per germline (reference sequence). CDR3 protein: CASSSIAGTSGGARELFF. CDR3 coding DNA: TGTGCCAGTAGTTCAATAGCCGGGACTAGCGGGGGGGCGCGAGAGCTGTTTTTT.

CDR3 DNA sequence: TGTGCCAGCTCAAGGACAGCGGGGTATGGCTACACCTTC. It is translated as CASSRTAGYGYTF. The chain carries TRBV25-1 and TRBJ1-2, with D maybe TRBD1 (6 bases). This CDR3 contains 13 residues. CDR1 and CDR2 (germline): MGHDK, SYGVNS. Trimming removed 8 bases from V and 5 bases from J, with 15 bases in between.

The chain combines TRBV27 with TRBJ1-2; no definite D call. The V gene lost 5 bases and the J gene lost 4 bases, with 11 bases spanning the gap. The CDR3 has 13 residues. CDR1 is MNHEY and CDR2 is SMNVEV in the germline V gene (reference sequence). The CDR3 reads CASSNTPIYGYTF. The CDR3 nucleotides read TGTGCCAGCAGTAACACACCAATCTATGGCTACACCTTC.

Only one count was recorded for this clone. This chain links TRBV7-3 with TRBJ1-1, with D unresolved. CDR3 length: 13 amino acids. In germline, CDR1 is SGHTA, CDR2 FQGTGA. The V end was cut by 5 bases, the J end by 0 bases, with 7 bases between. DNA of the CDR3: TGTGCCAGCAGCGTAGACTTGAACACTGAAGCTTTCTTT. Its translation: CASSVDLNTEAFF.

The rearrangement links TRBV11-2 to TRBJ2-3; D might be TRBD2 (5 bases). V lost 1 base to trimming and J lost 6 bases, with 14 bases between them. Germline V gene data show CDR1 as SGHAT and CDR2 as FQNNGV. The CDR3 length is 15 residues. The CDR3 here is CASSLVSLVRDTQYF. As DNA, the CDR3 is TGTGCCAGCAGCTTAGTCTCACTAGTCAGGGATACGCAGTATTTT.

This chain joins TRBV5-1 and TRBJ2-7; 7 bases line up with TRBD2. The CDR3 is made up of 14 amino acids. With 4 bases clipped from V and 0 bases from J, the junction kept 4 bases outside the gene matches. The germline gives CDR1 SGHRS, CDR2 YFSETQ. For the CDR3, the DNA is TGCGCCAGCAGCGCCGGGGGGTCCTCCTACGAGCAGTACTTC. Translation gives CASSAGGSSYEQYF.

The chain combines TRBV6-5 with TRBJ1-6; D remains unclear. Trimming took off 6 bases at V and 0 bases at J, with 9 bases between the two ends. The CDR3 spans 15 residues. Per germline, CDR1 MNHEY and CDR2 SVGAGI. The CDR3: CASRSSSSYNSPLHF. CDR3 sequence (DNA): TGTGCCAGCAGGTCATCGAGCTCCTATAATTCACCCCTCCACTTT.

The V call is TRBV24-1, the J call TRBJ2-3; D is unresolved. Germline V lookup: CDR1 KGHDR, CDR2 SFDVKD. CDR3 length: 15 amino acids. V lost 3 bases and J lost 5, with 14 bases in between. The CDR3 sequence is CATSDPTGNRDTQYF. The CDR3 nucleotides are TGTGCCACCAGTGATCCTACCGGTAATAGAGATACGCAGTATTTT.

The J gene is TRBJ1-1, the V gene TRBV5-6, with 10 bases aligning to TRBD1. There are 14 residues in the CDR3. The J segment lost 11 bases and the V segment lost 5 bases, leaving 12 bases of the junction unmatched. The germline CDR1 and CDR2 sequences are SGHDT and YYEEEE. The CDR3 protein is CASSRDRGRVRAFF. In nucleotides, the CDR3 is TGTGCCAGCAGTAGGGACAGGGGAAGGGTGAGGGCTTTCTTT.

In DNA form, the CDR3 reads TGTGCCAGTCACTACAGGGCTTTGAACACTGAAGCTTTCTTT. Protein sequence: CASHYRALNTEAFF. The chain couples TRBV19 to TRBJ1-1, with D perhaps matching TRBD1 (6 bases). CDR3 length: 14 residues. Germline CDR1 LNHDA, CDR2 SQIVND (reference sequence). V shed 8 bases and J shed 0 bases, with 13 bases lying between them.

This rearrangement joins TRBV9 to TRBJ1-1, with 9 bases aligning to TRBD1. The CDR3 is 17 amino acids. V lost 4 bases and J lost 6; bases outside the gene matches: 16. Germline V CDR1 and CDR2: SGDLS, YYNGEE. CDR3 DNA sequence: TGTGCCAGCAGCCCCCACAAGGGGACAGGGTTCACCGCTGAAGCTTTCTTT. Translated, it gives CASSPHKGTGFTAEAFF.

The genes are TRBV6-5 and TRBJ2-4; 7 nucleotides align to TRBD1. The CDR3 extends over 13 amino acids. Germline loops: CDR1 MNHEY, CDR2 SVGAGI. V was clipped by 5 bases and J by 5 bases; unmatched bases: 3. The chain's CDR3 is CASSRQGENIQYF. The CDR3, as DNA: TGTGCCAGCAGTCGACAGGGTGAAAACATTCAGTACTTC.

A single count supports this clone. The CDR3, as DNA: TGTGCCAGCAGTTACTCGAGCATCGAGTACGAGCAGTACTTC. It is translated as CASSYSSIEYEQYF. The chain is built from TRBV6-5 and TRBJ2-7; D ambiguous. The V and J ends lost 0 bases and 4 bases respectively, with 10 bases between them. The length of the CDR3 is 14 residues. The V gene's germline CDR1 is MNHEY and CDR2 SVGAGI.

This clone was counted a few times. As DNA, the CDR3 is TGTGCCAGTAGTATCCACGGACAGATCACAGATACGCAGTATTTT. Encoded protein: CASSIHGQITDTQYF. The gene calls are TRBV19 and TRBJ2-3; D perhaps matches TRBD1 (6 bases). The CDR3 has 15 amino acids. Germline CDR1 LNHDA, CDR2 SQIVND (reference sequence). The ends were cut back, 3 bases at V and 2 bases at J, with 12 bases in the middle.